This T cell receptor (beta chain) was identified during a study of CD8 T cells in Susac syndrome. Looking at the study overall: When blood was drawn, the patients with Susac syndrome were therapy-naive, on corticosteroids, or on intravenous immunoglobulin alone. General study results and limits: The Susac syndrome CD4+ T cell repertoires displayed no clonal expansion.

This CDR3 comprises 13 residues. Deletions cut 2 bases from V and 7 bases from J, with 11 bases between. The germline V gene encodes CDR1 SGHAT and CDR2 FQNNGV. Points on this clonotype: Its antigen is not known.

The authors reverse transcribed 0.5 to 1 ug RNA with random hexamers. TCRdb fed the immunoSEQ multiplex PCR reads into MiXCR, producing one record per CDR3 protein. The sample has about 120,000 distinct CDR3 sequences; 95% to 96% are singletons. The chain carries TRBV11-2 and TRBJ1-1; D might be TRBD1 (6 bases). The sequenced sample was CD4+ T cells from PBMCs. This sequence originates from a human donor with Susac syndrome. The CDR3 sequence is CASSLTGRGEAFF. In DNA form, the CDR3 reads TGTGCCAGCAGCTTAACAGGGCGAGGTGAAGCTTTCTTT.